The 17 T cell receptor beta chains below were found in one sample sequenced in a study of blood T cell repertoires in COVID-19. Sequenced by immunoSEQ multiplex PCR; TCRdb stores in-frame clones only, minus some. The sample shows approximately 440,000 clones, less than 95% of them seen only once. The sample comprised PBMCs or T cells enriched from blood (not recorded which). The origin of the receptors is a man aged 18 to 30 who had recovered from COVID-19.

This chain links TRBV5-5 with TRBJ1-4, with D unresolved. Germline values: CDR1 SGHKS, CDR2 YYEKEE (reference sequence). This CDR3 region has 12 residues. The V and J ends lost 7 bases and 4 bases respectively, with 8 bases between them. CDR3 in amino acids: CASGDFNEKLFF. CDR3 bases: TGTGCCAGCGGAGACTTTAATGAAAAACTGTTTTTT.

The V gene is TRBV2, the J gene TRBJ2-5; 7 positions match TRBD2. The length of the CDR3 is 15 residues. Germline V gene data show CDR1 as SNHLY and CDR2 as FYNNEI. The V and J ends lost 6 bases and 3 bases, in that order; junction bases with no gene match: 10. The CDR3: CASSSWGGLEETQYF. The CDR3 DNA is TGTGCCAGCAGCTCTTGGGGGGGTTTGGAAGAGACCCAGTACTTC.

This chain uses TRBV28 with TRBJ1-1; TRBD1 might be the D (5 bases). Deletions cut 6 bases from V and 5 bases from J, with 31 bases between. This CDR3 region has 19 residues. The germline gives CDR1 MDHEN, CDR2 SYDVKM. DNA for the CDR3: TGTGCCAGCAGCTTCCCTCTCAGGGCGGTTGGTCGATGGGGAACTGAAGCTTTCTTT. Its translation: CASSFPLRAVGRWGTEAFF.

The J gene is TRBJ1-1, the V gene TRBV5-4, with a tentative D call TRBD1 (5 bases). The germline gives CDR1 SGHNT, CDR2 YYREEE (reference sequence). This CDR3 has 14 amino acids. V was pared by 2 bases and J by 2 bases, with 10 bases between. CDR3 DNA sequence: TGTGCCAGCAGCTTAGAGACAGTAAACACTGAAGCTTTCTTT. It specifies CASSLETVNTEAFF.

The chain couples TRBV2 to TRBJ1-5, with 10 bases aligning to TRBD1. V gave up 7 bases and J gave up 6 bases; unmatched junction bases: 6. From germline, CDR1 is SNHLY and CDR2 FYNNEI. The CDR3 covers 14 residues. The CDR3 region has the DNA TGTGCCAGCACCCTACGGGACAGGGGTCAGCCCCAGCATTTT. Amino acids: CASTLRDRGQPQHF.

This chain's CDR3 is CATQPAGGSNEKLFF. The DNA of the CDR3 is TGTGCCACCCAGCCGGCGGGAGGGAGTAATGAAAAACTGTTTTTT. The chain recombines TRBV15 with TRBJ1-4; D unresolved. The V end was cut by 8 bases, the J end by 4 bases, with 17 bases between. CDR3 length equals 15 residues. In germline, CDR1 is LNHNV, CDR2 YYDKDF (reference sequence).

This clone is a singleton in its sample. The chain uses TRBV6-1 and TRBJ2-1; D unresolved. Trimming took off 3 bases at V and 6 bases at J, with 15 bases between the two ends. The germline V gene encodes CDR1 MNHNS and CDR2 SASEGT. There are 15 residues in the CDR3. CDR3 loop: CASSEVIAELNEQFF. The CDR3 region has the DNA TGTGCCAGCAGTGAGGTGATAGCCGAACTCAATGAGCAGTTCTTC.

As concerns this clone: Other DNA sequences in the sample encode the same CDR3. The rearrangement joins TRBV12-3 or TRBV12-4 to TRBJ1-1; the D gene is possibly TRBD1 (5 bases). The CDR3 runs to 13 residues. V was shortened by 2 bases and J by 4 bases, with 8 bases between the two germline ends. The DNA of the CDR3 is TGTGCCAGCAGTTTAACAGGACCCACTGAAGCTTTCTTT. Translating it yields CASSLTGPTEAFF.

The chain links TRBV7-3 to TRBJ1-2; TRBD1 aligns across 11 bases. CDR3 length: 17 amino acids. The trim removed 0 bases at V and 3 bases at J, leaving 6 bases unmatched. Germline V gene sequence: CDR1 SGHTA, CDR2 FQGTGA. The CDR3 DNA is TGTGCCAGCAGCTTAACAGTTTTGGGACAGGGGGACTATGGCTACACCTTC. Amino acid sequence: CASSLTVLGQGDYGYTF.

The rearrangement uses TRBV7-6 and TRBJ2-2, with 10 bases identical to TRBD2. The CDR3 spans 16 residues. V trimming: 2 bases; J trimming: 6 bases; junction bases outside the gene matches: 6. Germline-derived CDR1 and CDR2 are SGHVS and FNYEAQ. CDR3 nucleotides: TGTGCCAGCAGCTTATCCGGGACTAGCGTTTCCGGGGAGCTGTTTTTT. It codes for CASSLSGTSVSGELFF.

The chain recombines TRBV7-9 with TRBJ1-4, with 9 bases lining up with TRBD1. Germline loops: CDR1 SEHNR, CDR2 FQNEAQ (reference sequence). The CDR3 has 15 residues. Unmatched junction bases numbered 5, after V lost 4 bases and J lost 5 bases. The DNA of the CDR3 is TGTGCCAGCAGCTCGACAGGGGGAAAGAATGAAAAACTGTTTTTT. This sequence encodes CASSSTGGKNEKLFF.

This chain connects TRBV5-6 to TRBJ2-1; 7 bases match TRBD2. The CDR3 contains 15 residues. V was pared by 0 bases and J by 6 bases, with 6 bases of the junction left unmatched. CDR1 and CDR2 from the germline V gene are SGHDT and YYEEEE. CDR3 residues: CASSLVAGVSNEQFF. CDR3 nucleotides: TGTGCCAGCAGCTTGGTAGCGGGTGTCAGCAATGAGCAGTTCTTC.

The chain recombines TRBV10-3 with TRBJ1-1; 7 nucleotides line up with TRBD1. Trimming cost V 10 bases and J 4 bases; bases outside gene matches: 6. CDR3 length equals 12 residues. Germline CDR1 reads ENHRY; CDR2 reads SYGVKD. CDR3 in DNA: TGTGCCACTACAGGGGCCGGCACTGAAGCTTTCTTT. This sequence encodes CATTGAGTEAFF.

This sequence joins TRBV15 and TRBJ1-1; D is ambiguous. From germline, CDR1 is LNHNV and CDR2 YYDKDF (reference sequence). This CDR3 has 16 amino acids. V was clipped by 1 base and J by 1 base, with 13 bases between them. The CDR3 DNA reads TGTGCCACCAGCAGAGGGGTTGTGGGAGAGAACACTGAAGCTTTCTTT. It translates to CATSRGVVGENTEAFF.

This clone came up once. V is TRBV5-8 and J is TRBJ1-6; 7 bases agree with TRBD1. V gave up 4 bases and J gave up 4 bases; unmatched junction bases: 8. Germline V gene sequence: CDR1 SGHTS, CDR2 YDEGEE. The CDR3 totals 16 residues. The CDR3 region is CASSPAGGGYNSPLHF. CDR3 DNA sequence: TGTGCCAGCAGCCCTGCAGGGGGTGGATATAATTCACCCCTCCACTTT.

The chain combines TRBV6-1 with TRBJ2-7; maybe TRBD1 (6 bases). The CDR3 spans 15 residues. CDR1 and CDR2 from the germline V gene are MNHNS and SASEGT. V lost 3 bases and J 3 bases, leaving 15 bases between the germline ends. The CDR3 is CASSDTGTHFYEQYF. The CDR3, as DNA: TGTGCCAGCAGTGACACCGGGACACATTTCTACGAGCAGTACTTC.

The chain carries TRBV5-1 and TRBJ1-3; D remains ambiguous. Per the germline V gene, CDR1 is SGHRS and CDR2 is YFSETQ. The CDR3 is 13 amino acids. Between the trimmed V and J ends, which lost 0 bases and 5 bases, there was a span of 6 bases. This CDR3 reads CASSLDGRNTIYF. For the CDR3, the DNA is TGCGCCAGCAGCTTGGACGGGAGAAACACCATATATTTT.